This TCR beta chain was documented in a study of T cells in Graves' hyperthyroidism and ophthalmopathy. For the study at large: Peripheral blood was drawn at first diagnosis, prior to all treatment.

The source material, RNA transcripts, was used to amplify TCR beta CDR3 regions. Researchers ran a first-round RT-PCR on the TCR CDR3 using the HTBI primer set. One entry per CDR3 protein, called by TCRdb with MiXCR from the multiplex PCR reads. Of about 560,000 distinct CDR3 sequences listed, 16% are singletons. Subjects aged 18 to 65 presented with newly diagnosed hyperthyroidism of less than 2 months' duration. CDR3 size: 13 residues. The germline CDR1 and CDR2 sequences are SNHLY and FYNNEI. Overall study results and limits: Before onset, by a median of 6.5 months, the model predicted ophthalmopathy. The authors' 13 V-J model separated ophthalmopathy from stable hyperthyroidism.

Note on this clonotype: The target antigen is unknown. A much larger clone is a single base away; this may be a read error.

This TCR derives from a woman under 30 with Graves' hyperthyroidism. Sequenced sample: blood. V usage is TRBV2 and J usage is TRBJ1-1; 11 bases fit TRBD1. The CDR3 region has the DNA TGTGCCAGCAGGGACAGGGGGCCCACTGAAGCTTCCTTT. It translates to CASRDRGPTEASF.